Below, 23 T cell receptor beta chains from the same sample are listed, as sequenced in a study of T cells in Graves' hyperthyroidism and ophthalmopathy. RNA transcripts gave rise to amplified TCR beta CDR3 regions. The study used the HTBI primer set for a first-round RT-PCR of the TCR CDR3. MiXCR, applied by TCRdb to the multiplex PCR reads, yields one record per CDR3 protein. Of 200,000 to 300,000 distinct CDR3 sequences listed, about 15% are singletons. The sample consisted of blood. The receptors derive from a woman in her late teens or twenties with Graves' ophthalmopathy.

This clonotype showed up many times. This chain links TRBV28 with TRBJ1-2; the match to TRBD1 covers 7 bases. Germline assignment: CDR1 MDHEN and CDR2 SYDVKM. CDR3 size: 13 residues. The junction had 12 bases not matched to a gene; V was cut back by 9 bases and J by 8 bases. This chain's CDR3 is CASRDPGGKGYTF. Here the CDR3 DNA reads TGTGCCAGTCGGGACCCAGGGGGAAAAGGCTACACCTTC.

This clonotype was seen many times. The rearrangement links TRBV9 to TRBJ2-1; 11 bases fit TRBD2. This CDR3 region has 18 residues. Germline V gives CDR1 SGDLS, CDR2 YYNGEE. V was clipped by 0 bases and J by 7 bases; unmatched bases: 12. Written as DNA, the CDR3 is TGTGCCAGCAGCGTAGCTACAACTAGCGGGAGATCCCAGAATGAGCAGTTCTTC. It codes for CASSVATTSGRSQNEQFF.

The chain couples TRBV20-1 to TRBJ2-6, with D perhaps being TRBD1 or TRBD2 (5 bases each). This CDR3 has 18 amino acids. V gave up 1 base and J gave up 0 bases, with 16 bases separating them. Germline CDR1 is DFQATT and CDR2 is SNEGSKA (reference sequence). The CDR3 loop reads CSARAHTGTPSGANVLTF. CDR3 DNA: TGCAGTGCTAGAGCCCATACTGGGACCCCCTCTGGGGCCAACGTCCTGACTTTC.

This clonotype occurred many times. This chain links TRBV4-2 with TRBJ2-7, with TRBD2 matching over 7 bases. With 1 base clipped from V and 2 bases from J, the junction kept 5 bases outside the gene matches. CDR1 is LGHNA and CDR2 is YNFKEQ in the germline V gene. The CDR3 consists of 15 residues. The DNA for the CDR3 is TGTGCCAGCAGCCAAGTGAGCGGGGAGGCCTACGAGCAGTACTTC. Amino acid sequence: CASSQVSGEAYEQYF.

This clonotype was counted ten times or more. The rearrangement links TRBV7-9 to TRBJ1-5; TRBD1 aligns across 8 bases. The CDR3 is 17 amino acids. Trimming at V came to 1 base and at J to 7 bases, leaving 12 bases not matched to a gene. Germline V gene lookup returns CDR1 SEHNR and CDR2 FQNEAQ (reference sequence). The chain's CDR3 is CASSLGTGTGLGQPQHF. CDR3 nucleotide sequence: TGTGCCAGCAGCTTAGGTACCGGGACAGGTCTCGGGCAGCCCCAGCATTTT.

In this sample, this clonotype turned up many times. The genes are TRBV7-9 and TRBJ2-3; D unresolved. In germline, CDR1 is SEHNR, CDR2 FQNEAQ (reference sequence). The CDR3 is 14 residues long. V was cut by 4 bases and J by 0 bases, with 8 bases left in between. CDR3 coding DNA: TGTGCCAGCAGCTCTCCCCGGAGCACAGATACGCAGTATTTT. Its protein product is CASSSPRSTDTQYF.

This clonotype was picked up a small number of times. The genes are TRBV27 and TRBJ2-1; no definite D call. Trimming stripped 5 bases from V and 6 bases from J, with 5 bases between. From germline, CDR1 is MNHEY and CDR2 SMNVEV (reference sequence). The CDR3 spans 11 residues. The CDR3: CASSVFNEQFF. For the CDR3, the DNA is TGTGCCAGCAGTGTCTTCAATGAGCAGTTCTTC.

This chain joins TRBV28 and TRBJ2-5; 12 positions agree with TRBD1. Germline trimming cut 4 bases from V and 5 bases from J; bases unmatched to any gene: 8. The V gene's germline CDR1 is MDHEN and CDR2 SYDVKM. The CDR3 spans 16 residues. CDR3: CASSSLGTGGTETQYF. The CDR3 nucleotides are TGTGCCAGCAGTTCTCTCGGGACAGGGGGCACGGAGACCCAGTACTTC.

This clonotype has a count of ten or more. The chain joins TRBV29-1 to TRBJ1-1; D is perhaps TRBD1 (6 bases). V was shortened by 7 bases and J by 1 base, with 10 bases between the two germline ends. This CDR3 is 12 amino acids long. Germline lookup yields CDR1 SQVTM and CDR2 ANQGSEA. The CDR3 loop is CSAGGPNTEAFF. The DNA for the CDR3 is TGCAGCGCCGGGGGGCCGAACACTGAAGCTTTCTTT.

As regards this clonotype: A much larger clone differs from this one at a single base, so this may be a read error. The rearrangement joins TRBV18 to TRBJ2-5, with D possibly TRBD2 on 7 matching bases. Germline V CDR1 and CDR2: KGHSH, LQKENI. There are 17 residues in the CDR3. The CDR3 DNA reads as TGTGCCAGCTCACCACCCGGGGGGCCCCGAGACCAAGAGGCCCAGTACTTC. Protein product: CASSPPGGPRDQEAQYF.

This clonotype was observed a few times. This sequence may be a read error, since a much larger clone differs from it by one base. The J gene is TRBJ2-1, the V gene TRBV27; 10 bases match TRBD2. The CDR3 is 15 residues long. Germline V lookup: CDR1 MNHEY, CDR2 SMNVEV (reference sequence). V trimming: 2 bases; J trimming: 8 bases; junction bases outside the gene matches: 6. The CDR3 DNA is TGTGCCAGCAGTTTACCTAGCGGGAGTCTCCATGAGCAGTTCTTC. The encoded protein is CASSLPSGSLHEQFF.

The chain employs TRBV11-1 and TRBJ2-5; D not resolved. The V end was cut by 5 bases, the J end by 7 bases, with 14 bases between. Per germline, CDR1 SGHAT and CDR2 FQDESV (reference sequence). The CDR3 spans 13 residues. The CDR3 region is CASSTPGARTQYF. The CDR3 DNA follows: TGTGCCAGCAGCACCCCAGGCGCGCGGACCCAGTACTTC.

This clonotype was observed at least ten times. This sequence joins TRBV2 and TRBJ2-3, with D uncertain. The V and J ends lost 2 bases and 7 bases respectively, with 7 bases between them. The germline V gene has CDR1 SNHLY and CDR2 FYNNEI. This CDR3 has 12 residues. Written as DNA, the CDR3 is TGTGCCAGCAGTGAACTACAGTATACGCAGTATTTT. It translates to CASSELQYTQYF.

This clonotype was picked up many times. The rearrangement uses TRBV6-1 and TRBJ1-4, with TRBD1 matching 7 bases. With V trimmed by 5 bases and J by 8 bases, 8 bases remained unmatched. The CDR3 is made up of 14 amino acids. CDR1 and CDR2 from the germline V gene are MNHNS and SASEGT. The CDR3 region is CASSSTGSSEKLFF. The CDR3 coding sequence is TGTGCCAGCAGTTCGACAGGGAGTAGCGAAAAACTGTTTTTT.

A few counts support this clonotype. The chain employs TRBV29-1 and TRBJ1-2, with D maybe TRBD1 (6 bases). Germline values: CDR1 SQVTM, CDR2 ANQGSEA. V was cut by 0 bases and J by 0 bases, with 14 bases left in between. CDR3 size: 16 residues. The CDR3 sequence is CSVEDIQGNPNYGYTF. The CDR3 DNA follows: TGCAGCGTTGAAGATATACAGGGTAATCCTAACTATGGCTACACCTTC.

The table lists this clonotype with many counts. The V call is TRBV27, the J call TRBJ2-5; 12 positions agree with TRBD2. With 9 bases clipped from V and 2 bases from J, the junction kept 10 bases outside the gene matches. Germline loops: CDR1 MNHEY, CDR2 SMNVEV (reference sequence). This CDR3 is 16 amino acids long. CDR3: CASRGLAGRSQETQYF. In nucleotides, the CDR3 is TGTGCCAGTCGCGGACTAGCGGGGAGATCTCAAGAGACCCAGTACTTC.

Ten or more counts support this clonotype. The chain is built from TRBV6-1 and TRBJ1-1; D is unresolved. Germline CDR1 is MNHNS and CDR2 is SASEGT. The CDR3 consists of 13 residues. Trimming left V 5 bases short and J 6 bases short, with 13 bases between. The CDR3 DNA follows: TGTGCCAGCAGTCTACCCGGTGAGCCTGAAGCTTTCTTT. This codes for CASSLPGEPEAFF.

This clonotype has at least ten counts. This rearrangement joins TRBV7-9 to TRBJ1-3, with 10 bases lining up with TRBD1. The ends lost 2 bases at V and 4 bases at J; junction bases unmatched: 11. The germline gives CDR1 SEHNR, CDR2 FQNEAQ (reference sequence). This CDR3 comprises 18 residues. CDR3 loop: CASSLLPGQGVLGNTIYF. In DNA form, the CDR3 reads TGTGCCAGCAGCTTACTCCCCGGACAGGGGGTATTGGGAAACACCATATATTTT.

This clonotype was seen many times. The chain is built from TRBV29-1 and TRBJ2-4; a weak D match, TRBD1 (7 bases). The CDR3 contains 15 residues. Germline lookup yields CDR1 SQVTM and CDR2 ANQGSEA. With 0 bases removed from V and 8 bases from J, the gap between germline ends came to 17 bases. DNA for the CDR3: TGCAGCGTTGAAGATGCGCGGGACAGTGGTTACATTCAGTACTTC. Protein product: CSVEDARDSGYIQYF.

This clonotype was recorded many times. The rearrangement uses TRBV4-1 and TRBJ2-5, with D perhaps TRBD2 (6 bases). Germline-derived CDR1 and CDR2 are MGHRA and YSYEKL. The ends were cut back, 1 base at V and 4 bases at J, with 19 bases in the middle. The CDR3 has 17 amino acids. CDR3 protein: CASSQGVISGTGETQYF. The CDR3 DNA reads TGCGCCAGCAGCCAAGGCGTCATTTCCGGGACTGGAGAGACCCAGTACTTC.

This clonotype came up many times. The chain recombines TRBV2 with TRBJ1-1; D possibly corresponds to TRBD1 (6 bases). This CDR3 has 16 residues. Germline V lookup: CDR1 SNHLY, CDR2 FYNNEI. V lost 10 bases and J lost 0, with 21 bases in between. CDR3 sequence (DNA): TGTGCCAACAAAACCCGCTTACAGGGCTTGAACACTGAAGCTTTCTTT. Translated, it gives CANKTRLQGLNTEAFF. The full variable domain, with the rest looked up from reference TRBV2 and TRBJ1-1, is EPEVTQTPSHQVTQMGQEVILRCVPISNHLYFYWYRQILGQKVEFLVSFYNNEISEKSEIFDDQFSVERPDGSNFTLKIRSTKLEDSAMYFCANKTRLQGLNTEAFFGQGTRLTVV.

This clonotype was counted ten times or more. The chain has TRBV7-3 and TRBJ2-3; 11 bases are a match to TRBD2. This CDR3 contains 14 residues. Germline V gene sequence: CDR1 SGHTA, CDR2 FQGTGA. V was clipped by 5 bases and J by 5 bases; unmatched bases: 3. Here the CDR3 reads CASSPGLAGDTQYF. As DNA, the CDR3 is TGTGCCAGCAGCCCTGGACTAGCGGGAGATACGCAGTATTTT.

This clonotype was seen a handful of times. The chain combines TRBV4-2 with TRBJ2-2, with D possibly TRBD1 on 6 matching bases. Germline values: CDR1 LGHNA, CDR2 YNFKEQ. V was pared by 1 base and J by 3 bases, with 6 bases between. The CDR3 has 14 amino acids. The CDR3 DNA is TGTGCCAGCAGCCAAGGACAGGACACCGGGGAGCTGTTTTTT. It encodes CASSQGQDTGELFF.